Each of the 5 T cell receptor beta chains below was sequenced from the same sample in a study of CD8 T cells in Susac syndrome (dated by TCRdb to between 2017 and 2020). Libraries were built with the immunoSEQ multiplex PCR assay. RNA was extracted with the RNeasy kit and roughly 0.5 to 1 ug was reverse transcribed using random hexamers. Starting from the raw public reads, TCRdb applied fastp trimming at Q25, assembled clones with MiXCR and retained in-frame beta chains. Each CDR3 protein gets just one entry, which takes the most common genes and DNA from the rows behind it. This sample gives 70,000 or so distinct CDR3 sequences in total; about 95% of them show up just once. The ten largest make up about 0.38% of the sample. The material sequenced was CD8+ T cells from PBMCs. These receptors were obtained from a human donor with multiple sclerosis.

The chain uses TRBV20-1 and TRBJ2-3, with 9 bases fitting TRBD2. Germline V gene lookup returns CDR1 DFQATT and CDR2 SNEGSKA (reference sequence). Trimming cost V 0 bases and J 6 bases; bases outside gene matches: 13. The CDR3 loop spans 17 amino acids. The CDR3 region is CSARDGIVTSGGDTQYF. The CDR3 DNA is TGCAGTGCTAGAGATGGTATCGTGACTAGCGGTGGGGATACGCAGTATTTT.

The chain has TRBV9 and TRBJ2-7, with 7 bases matching TRBD1. Germline V gene data show CDR1 as SGDLS and CDR2 as YYNGEE. This CDR3 spans 14 amino acids. V was clipped by 4 bases and J by 7 bases; unmatched bases: 11. For the CDR3, the DNA is TGTGCCAGCAGCCCAGCTCCCGCAGGGGGTGAGCAGTACTTC. Translating it yields CASSPAPAGGEQYF.

This chain links TRBV29-1 with TRBJ2-5; tentative D call: TRBD1 (6 bases). The ends were cut back, 3 bases at V and 2 bases at J, with 10 bases in the middle. Germline lookup yields CDR1 SQVTM and CDR2 ANQGSEA. This CDR3 is built from 13 residues. CDR3 protein: CSVDPDRQETQYF. The CDR3 nucleotides are TGCAGCGTTGACCCGGACAGACAAGAGACCCAGTACTTC.

The chain combines TRBV2 with TRBJ2-2; 8 bases are a match to TRBD1. This CDR3 contains 14 residues. After removal of 8 bases from V and 3 bases from J, the junction contained 5 bases not matched to a gene. The germline V gene encodes CDR1 SNHLY and CDR2 FYNNEI. The DNA of the CDR3 is TGTGCCAGCCGGCAGGGGGCCGACACCGGGGAGCTGTTTTTT. Translating it yields CASRQGADTGELFF.

This clonotype was seen only a few times. The rearrangement joins TRBV7-8 to TRBJ1-1; possibly TRBD1 for D (6 bases). The germline V and J ends were trimmed by 5 bases and 8 bases, with 15 bases remaining between them. CDR1 and CDR2 from the germline V gene are SGHVS and FQNEAQ. The CDR3 spans 13 residues. The CDR3 nucleotides are TGTGCCAGCAGCCCTACAGGGTCAAGCGAAGCTTTCTTT. It is translated as CASSPTGSSEAFF. The variable domain in full, completed from reference TRBV7-8 and TRBJ1-1, reads GAGVSQSPRYKVAKRGQDVALRCDPISGHVSLFWYQQALGQGPEFLTYFQNEAQLDKSGLPSDRFFAERPEGSVSTLKIQRTQQEDSAVYLCASSPTGSSEAFFGQGTRLTVV.